These 27 T cell receptor beta chains came from one sample sequenced in a study of neurological immune-mediated disorders. One entry per CDR3 protein, called by TCRdb with MiXCR from the 5' RACE reads. The sample includes about 71,000 distinct CDR3 sequences, around 15% seen only once; the top ten take about 4.5%. Time point denoted: longitudinal time-point 1 (baseline). Source material: PBMCs. The receptor source for this set is a female donor with HTLV-1-associated myelopathy (HAM/TSP).

With respect to this clonotype: A single base separates this from a much larger clone, so it may be a read error. V gene TRBV7-2 combines with J gene TRBJ2-7; D may be TRBD1 (6 bases). Per the germline V gene, CDR1 is SGHTA and CDR2 is FQGNSA. The CDR3 has 15 amino acids. The DNA of the CDR3 is TGTGTCAGCAGCTTAGAGCTGGGGGCGGGCTACGAGCAGTACTTC. This translates into CVSSLELGAGYEQYF.

There are many counts of this clonotype. The chain has TRBV10-2 and TRBJ2-1, with unresolved D. Trimming took off 2 bases at V and 4 bases at J, with 3 bases between the two ends. CDR3 length: 12 amino acids. Germline CDR1 and CDR2: WSHSY and SAAADI. The CDR3 is CASSEGYNEQFF. The DNA of the CDR3 is TGCGCCAGCAGTGAGGGGTACAATGAGCAGTTCTTC.

This clonotype was seen just once. The J gene is TRBJ1-4, the V gene TRBV5-6; D unresolved. The CDR3 is 13 residues long. Germline CDR1 is SGHDT and CDR2 is YYEEEE. The V end lost 4 bases, the J end lost 4 bases, and 8 bases lay between the germline ends. DNA for the CDR3: TGTGCCAGCAGCGGCGGGAGTAATGAAAAACTGTTTTTT. Its translation: CASSGGSNEKLFF.

This clonotype appeared many times. The CDR3 sequence: CASSSGQGVNTEAFF. The DNA for the CDR3 is TGTGCCAGCAGTTCGGGACAGGGGGTGAACACTGAAGCTTTCTTT. The chain employs TRBV12-3 or TRBV12-4 and TRBJ1-1, with 11 nucleotides matching TRBD1. Trimming took 4 bases from V and 0 from J; bases not matched to a gene: 1. The CDR3 covers 15 residues.

This clonotype was seen ten or more times. This chain links TRBV6-5 with TRBJ2-2; D unclear. Germline-derived CDR1 and CDR2 are MNHEY and SVGAGI. This CDR3 contains 14 residues. Deletions cut 0 bases from V and 6 bases from J, with 8 bases between. The CDR3 region has the DNA TGTGCCAGCAGTTACTCATCGATTGCCGGGGAGCTGTTTTTT. Translated: CASSYSSIAGELFF.

V usage is TRBV12-3 or TRBV12-4 and J usage is TRBJ2-1; 13 nucleotides match TRBD2. J gave up 5 bases and V 5 bases, and 0 bases lay outside the gene matches. The CDR3 runs to 14 residues. As DNA, the CDR3 is TGTGCCAGCAGTGGGACTAGCGGGGACAATGAGCAGTTCTTC. It encodes CASSGTSGDNEQFF.

In this sample, this clonotype turned up many times. V is TRBV5-1 and J is TRBJ2-2, with 11 bases identical to TRBD2. The trim removed 7 bases at V and 5 bases at J, leaving 7 bases unmatched. Germline values: CDR1 SGHRS, CDR2 YFSETQ. The CDR3 runs 15 residues. CDR3 sequence reads: CASGRTSGSTGELFF. CDR3 nucleotides: TGCGCCAGCGGACGGACTAGCGGGTCTACCGGGGAGCTGTTTTTT. Full variable domain (missing parts from reference TRBV5-1 and TRBJ2-2): KAGVTQTPRYLIKTRGQQVTLSCSPISGHRSVSWYQQTPGQGLQFLFEYFSETQRNKGNFPGRFSGRQFSNSRSEMNVSTLELGDSALYLCASGRTSGSTGELFFGEGSRLTVL.

This rearrangement joins TRBV14 to TRBJ2-7; no reliable D call. The germline V gene encodes CDR1 SGHDN and CDR2 FVKESK. V was cut by 0 bases and J by 7 bases, with 10 bases left in between. The CDR3 contains 13 residues. CDR3 residues: CASSQELRKEQYF. In nucleotides, the CDR3 is TGTGCCAGCAGCCAAGAGTTGCGGAAGGAGCAGTACTTC.

The gene calls are TRBV12-3 or TRBV12-4 and TRBJ2-5; no definite D call. The length of the CDR3 is 13 residues. V was pared by 6 bases and J by 6 bases, with 14 bases between. CDR3 amino acids: CASSPPGGKTQYF. As DNA, the CDR3 is TGTGCCAGCAGCCCTCCCGGTGGTAAGACCCAGTACTTC.

This clonotype was seen ten or more times. A read error may be the cause here, since a much bigger clone is one base away. This chain connects TRBV5-1 to TRBJ1-2; D may be TRBD1 (5 bases). Germline V gene data show CDR1 as SGHRS and CDR2 as YFSETQ. The germline V and J ends were trimmed by 4 bases and 4 bases, with 11 bases remaining between them. This CDR3 is 13 amino acids long. The CDR3 DNA follows: TGCGCCAGCAGCATTGACGGGGGCTATGGCTACACCTTC. This encodes CASSIDGGYGYTF.

This clonotype showed up many times. This chain links TRBV29-1 with TRBJ1-1, with D possibly TRBD1 on 5 matching bases. This CDR3 region has 13 residues. Germline CDR1 SQVTM, CDR2 ANQGSEA. Trimming pared 7 bases from V and 3 bases from J, leaving 15 bases between. The CDR3 protein is CSADAGLDTEAFF. The CDR3 DNA reads as TGCAGCGCCGACGCAGGGTTAGACACTGAAGCTTTCTTT.

This clonotype was observed many times. V gene TRBV27 combines with J gene TRBJ1-1; D call uncertain. Germline V CDR1 and CDR2: MNHEY, SMNVEV (reference sequence). This CDR3 is 12 amino acids long. V dropped 5 bases and J dropped 12 bases, with 16 bases sitting between them. CDR3 sequence: CASSPRAGVTFF. CDR3 DNA: TGTGCCAGCAGTCCGCGCGCGGGAGTAACTTTCTTT.

This clonotype was detected ten times or more. This chain links TRBV5-1 with TRBJ2-3; TRBD1 aligns across 8 bases. V lost 4 bases to trimming and J lost 6 bases; unmatched junction nucleotides: 10. Germline V gives CDR1 SGHRS, CDR2 YFSETQ. This CDR3 has 15 amino acids. The CDR3 protein is CASSRPDRGVDTQYF. CDR3 DNA sequence: TGCGCCAGCAGCCGCCCTGACAGGGGAGTGGATACGCAGTATTTT.

This clonotype was seen a few times. V usage is TRBV20-1 and J usage is TRBJ1-2, with 7 bases matching TRBD1. Germline V lookup: CDR1 DFQATT, CDR2 SNEGSKA (reference sequence). Trimming took 4 bases from V and 3 from J; bases not matched to a gene: 8. The CDR3 sequence is 14 residues long. This CDR3 is CSATPPGTDYGYTF. The CDR3 nucleotides are TGCAGTGCTACTCCCCCCGGGACAGACTATGGCTACACCTTC.

The chain carries TRBV5-1 and TRBJ2-3; D gene ambiguous. The germline V gene encodes CDR1 SGHRS and CDR2 YFSETQ. V lost 4 bases to trimming and J lost 6 bases, with 21 bases between them. The CDR3 has 16 residues. DNA for the CDR3: TGCGCCAGCAGCCTGCCTAGAGAGGCGACTGTCGATACGCAGTATTTT. This encodes CASSLPREATVDTQYF.

This clonotype was counted many times. The V gene is TRBV28, the J gene TRBJ2-2; D remains ambiguous. Trimming took 5 bases from V and 0 from J, leaving 13 bases between them. In germline, CDR1 is MDHEN, CDR2 SYDVKM. There are 16 residues in the CDR3. CDR3 sequence: CASSEGWTANTGELFF. The CDR3 DNA follows: TGTGCCAGCAGTGAAGGGTGGACCGCGAACACCGGGGAGCTGTTTTTT.

This clonotype has at least ten counts. The chain links TRBV5-1 to TRBJ2-1; D uncertain. The germline CDR1 and CDR2 sequences are SGHRS and YFSETQ. The CDR3 runs to 13 residues. Trimming stripped 5 bases from V and 0 bases from J, with 6 bases between. DNA for the CDR3: TGCGCCAGCAGTCCGGCCTCCTACAATGAGCAGTTCTTC. It codes for CASSPASYNEQFF. The full variable domain, its missing parts supplied by reference TRBV5-1 and TRBJ2-1, is KAGVTQTPRYLIKTRGQQVTLSCSPISGHRSVSWYQQTPGQGLQFLFEYFSETQRNKGNFPGRFSGRQFSNSRSEMNVSTLELGDSALYLCASSPASYNEQFFGPGTRLTVL.

Many counts were recorded for this clonotype. This sequence joins TRBV28 and TRBJ2-5, with D hard to call. The CDR3 contains 11 residues. Deletions cut 7 bases from V and 7 bases from J, with 10 bases between. Germline CDR1 is MDHEN and CDR2 is SYDVKM. The CDR3 DNA sequence: TGTGCCAGCACCACCCTAGGGACCCAGTACTTC. Its protein product is CASTTLGTQYF.

This clonotype has at least ten counts. The V call is TRBV4-1, the J call TRBJ2-3; D gene uncertain. Trimming took off 0 bases at V and 4 bases at J, with 8 bases between the two ends. This CDR3 comprises 14 residues. Germline CDR1 MGHRA, CDR2 YSYEKL. CDR3 region: CASSQDLRSDTQYF. In DNA, the CDR3 is TGCGCCAGCAGCCAAGATTTACGGTCAGATACGCAGTATTTT.

This clonotype has at least ten counts. The chain uses TRBV7-3 and TRBJ2-3, with D unclear. The CDR3 has 15 amino acids. The germline gives CDR1 SGHTA, CDR2 FQGTGA. Trimming pared 5 bases from V and 0 bases from J, leaving 12 bases between. The CDR3 protein is CASSLRRSSTDTQYF. The DNA of the CDR3 is TGTGCCAGCAGCCTCCGGCGGTCCAGCACAGATACGCAGTATTTT.

This clonotype was seen ten or more times. This rearrangement joins TRBV6-5 to TRBJ1-6, with 9 bases that match TRBD1. This CDR3 is built from 15 residues. Germline trimming cut 4 bases from V and 7 bases from J; bases unmatched to any gene: 5. Germline loops: CDR1 MNHEY, CDR2 SVGAGI. CDR3 region: CASSFGTGRNSPLHF. The CDR3 DNA is TGTGCCAGCAGTTTCGGGACAGGGAGAAATTCACCCCTCCACTTT.

The chain couples TRBV28 to TRBJ2-1; D unresolved. V lost 6 bases and J 4 bases, leaving 10 bases between the germline ends. Germline-derived CDR1 and CDR2 are MDHEN and SYDVKM. This CDR3 comprises 13 residues. In DNA form, the CDR3 reads TGTGCCAGCAGACCCCGGTGGTACAATGAGCAGTTCTTC. As protein: CASRPRWYNEQFF.

This clonotype was seen at least ten times. V gene TRBV6-6 combines with J gene TRBJ2-7, with 9 nucleotides matching TRBD1. The germline V gene has CDR1 MNHNY and CDR2 SVGAGI (reference sequence). Germline trimming cut 6 bases from V and 1 base from J; bases unmatched to any gene: 4. This CDR3 is 14 amino acids long. DNA of the CDR3: TGTGCCAGCAGATCGACAGGGGGGTCCTACGAGCAGTACTTC. This translates into CASRSTGGSYEQYF.

This clonotype was counted at least ten times. The rearrangement joins TRBV12-3 or TRBV12-4 to TRBJ2-1; TRBD1 agrees at 7 bases. CDR3 length equals 15 residues. The junction had 9 bases not matched to a gene; V was cut back by 7 bases and J by 3 bases. The CDR3 reads CASKRSGTVYNEQFF. CDR3 DNA sequence: TGTGCCAGCAAACGATCCGGGACAGTCTACAATGAGCAGTTCTTC.

For this clonotype: This sequence may be a read error, since a much larger clone differs from it by one base. The chain recombines TRBV5-1 with TRBJ2-7; D is perhaps TRBD1 (5 bases). The CDR3 has 15 residues. The germline V gene encodes CDR1 SGHRS and CDR2 YFSETQ. Trimming took off 4 bases at V and 0 bases at J, with 14 bases between the two ends. CDR3 loop: CASSQGESGSYEQYF. The CDR3, as DNA: TGCGCCAGCAGCCAAGGGGAAAGTGGCTCCTACGAGCAGTACTTC. The full variable domain, completed using reference TRBV5-1 and TRBJ2-7, is KAGVTQTPRYLIKTRGQQVTLSCSPISGHRSVSWYQQTPGQGLQFLFEYFSETQRNKGNFPGRFSGRQFSNSRSEMNVSTLELGDSALYLCASSQGESGSYEQYFGPGTRLTVT.

Ten or more counts support this clonotype. The gene calls are TRBV27 and TRBJ1-1; a possible D gene is TRBD1 (5 bases). The germline V gene encodes CDR1 MNHEY and CDR2 SMNVEV (reference sequence). V was pared by 8 bases and J by 0 bases, with 16 bases between. The CDR3 has 15 residues. The CDR3 DNA reads TGTGCCAGCTACCCGGCGGGGGAAATGAACACTGAAGCTTTCTTT. It codes for CASYPAGEMNTEAFF.

This clonotype has ten or more counts. The rearrangement joins TRBV6-5 to TRBJ2-7; D gene uncertain. This CDR3 region has 12 residues. Looked up from germline, CDR1 is MNHEY and CDR2 is SVGAGI. Trimming left V 5 bases short and J 3 bases short, with 8 bases between. DNA of the CDR3: TGTGCCAGCAGTCCAGGCGTCTACGAGCAGTACTTC. It is translated as CASSPGVYEQYF.